The 9 T cell receptor beta chains below all came from one sample that was sequenced in a study of vaccination effects on CD4 cells after COVID-19. No antigen is known for these receptors. Assay used: immunoSEQ multiplex PCR; TCRdb lists only in-frame clones, some missing. The table includes about 46,000 clones, around 76% detected once. The authors isolated CD4+ T cells after about eleven days of culture. The starting material was CD4+ T cells from PBMCs cultured without peptide, obtained before COVID-19 vaccination. The receptors come from a human donor who had a prior SARS-CoV-2 infection.

This chain connects TRBV10-3 to TRBJ1-3; D is unclear. This CDR3 is 14 amino acids long. Germline CDR1 is ENHRY and CDR2 is SYGVKD. Trimming pared 10 bases from V and 0 bases from J, leaving 13 bases between. Here the CDR3 reads CATTPSPSGNTIYF. The CDR3, as DNA: TGTGCCACCACCCCAAGCCCCTCTGGAAACACCATATATTTT.

The genes are TRBV10-3 and TRBJ1-1; no reliable D call. Trimming shortened V by 7 bases and J by 3 bases, and 12 bases separated the two germline ends. CDR1 ENHRY and CDR2 SYGVKD come from the germline V gene. This CDR3 is 13 amino acids long. Here the CDR3 DNA reads TGTGCCATCACCGACTGGGCGGACACTGAAGCTTTCTTT. This gives the protein CAITDWADTEAFF.

V gene TRBV6-4 combines with J gene TRBJ1-2; 9 bases align to TRBD1. The CDR3 covers 12 residues. Trimming cost V 7 bases and J 8 bases; bases outside gene matches: 5. Per the germline V gene, CDR1 is MRHNA and CDR2 is SNTAGT. CDR3 in DNA: TGTGCCAGCAAGAGGACAGGGGTGGGCTACACCTTC. This codes for CASKRTGVGYTF.

This clone was seen a handful of times. The chain carries TRBV7-9 and TRBJ2-5, with TRBD2 matching 7 bases. The CDR3 consists of 16 residues. With V trimmed by 1 base and J by 2 bases, 7 bases remained unmatched. Germline assignment: CDR1 SEHNR and CDR2 FQNEAQ (reference sequence). The DNA for the CDR3 is TGTGCCAGCAGCTTAGTGGTAGCGGGTCCACAAGAGACCCAGTACTTC. Translated: CASSLVVAGPQETQYF.

V usage is TRBV2 and J usage is TRBJ2-2, with D perhaps matching TRBD1 (5 bases). Germline assignment: CDR1 SNHLY and CDR2 FYNNEI. Trimming pared 2 bases from V and 6 bases from J, leaving 16 bases between. The CDR3 sequence is 16 residues long. The CDR3 loop reads CASSERGGAYAGELFF. The DNA of the CDR3 is TGTGCCAGCAGTGAAAGGGGCGGCGCATACGCCGGGGAGCTGTTTTTT. The full variable domain, rest sourced from reference TRBV2 and TRBJ2-2, is EPEVTQTPSHQVTQMGQEVILRCVPISNHLYFYWYRQILGQKVEFLVSFYNNEISEKSEIFDDQFSVERPDGSNFTLKIRSTKLEDSAMYFCASSERGGAYAGELFFGEGSRLTVL.

The chain recombines TRBV11-3 with TRBJ2-5; D perhaps matches TRBD2 (6 bases). The CDR3 runs 17 residues. V was clipped by 1 base and J by 4 bases, with 19 bases between them. CDR1 and CDR2 from the germline V gene are SGHNT and YENEEA. CDR3 sequence (DNA): TGTGCCAGCAGCTTAGGTGAAGGCCGCGAGGGAGGAGAGACCCAGTACTTC. It is translated as CASSLGEGREGGETQYF.

The chain links TRBV4-2 to TRBJ2-2; D may be TRBD1 (5 bases). Germline CDR1 LGHNA, CDR2 YNFKEQ. The CDR3 contains 15 residues. Trimming left V 5 bases short and J 0 bases short, with 10 bases between. DNA of the CDR3: TGTGCCAGCAGCTACACGACAGCGAACACCGGGGAGCTGTTTTTT. Protein sequence: CASSYTTANTGELFF.

This rearrangement joins TRBV6-2 or TRBV6-3 to TRBJ1-4; D is unclear. Germline lookup yields CDR1 MNHEY and CDR2 SVGEGT. V lost 0 bases, J lost 6 bases, and 14 bases lay in between. The CDR3 sequence is 16 residues long. The CDR3 nucleotides are TGTGCCAGCAGTTACTCGACCCGGGTTTTGGATGAAAAACTGTTTTTT. Amino acids: CASSYSTRVLDEKLFF.

V gene TRBV27 combines with J gene TRBJ2-7, with 8 bases that match TRBD2. CDR3 size: 15 residues. V lost 2 bases, J lost 4 bases, and 7 bases stayed unmatched. Germline CDR1 is MNHEY and CDR2 is SMNVEV (reference sequence). CDR3 nucleotide sequence: TGTGCCAGCAGTTTACTGCCAGCGGGGGAGTACGAGCAGTACTTC. Its translation: CASSLLPAGEYEQYF.